The 6 T cell receptor beta chains listed next were all sequenced from one sample in a study of T cell repertoires in cytomegalovirus infection (dated by TCRdb to between 2018 and 2021). Reads for this sample came from an Illumina HiSeq 1500. Starting from the raw public reads, TCRdb applied fastp trimming at Q25, assembled clones with MiXCR and retained in-frame beta chains. Under each unique CDR3 protein, matching rows form one entry showing the most common genes and DNA. This sample gives roughly 920,000 distinct CDR3 sequences in total; about a third of them show up just once. The ten most abundant clones make up about an eighth of the sample. Read against the paper, the sample's treatment or condition label means: in vitro stimulation with specific CMV peptide epitopes to enrich CMV-specific T cells. These TCRs are of unknown antigen specificity. The source was cultured CD8+ T cells from PBMCs, collected from culture after CMV antigen stimulation. All receptors come from a human donor in good health (CMV status not recorded). Some clones in this sample may be carry-over from other donors' samples.

J is TRBJ1-2 and V is TRBV6-5; a possible D gene is TRBD1 (5 bases). There are 15 residues in the CDR3. V lost 2 bases and J 4 bases, leaving 14 bases between the germline ends. Germline CDR1 MNHEY, CDR2 SVGAGI. CDR3 in amino acids: CASSYLRDWVYGYTF. The CDR3 DNA sequence: TGTGCCAGCAGTTACCTCAGGGACTGGGTCTATGGCTACACCTTC.

The chain combines TRBV6-2 or TRBV6-3 with TRBJ1-6, with D unclear. Germline V gene lookup returns CDR1 MNHEY and CDR2 SVGEGT. The CDR3 sequence is 15 residues long. Trimming took 11 bases from V and 7 from J, leaving 21 bases between them. The CDR3 bases are TGTGCCGCCAGCAGTCGATCATGGTTGAATTCACCCCTCCACTTT. It translates to CAASSRSWLNSPLHF.

This clonotype has a handful of counts. This chain joins TRBV20-1 and TRBJ2-7, with D maybe TRBD2 (6 bases). The CDR3 contains 13 residues. Germline values: CDR1 DFQATT, CDR2 SNEGSKA (reference sequence). Trimming shortened V by 3 bases and J by 3 bases, and 12 bases separated the two germline ends. This CDR3 reads CSARLRGNYEQYV. CDR3 DNA sequence: TGCAGTGCTAGGTTACGGGGGAACTACGAGCAGTACGTC.

This clonotype was picked up a small number of times. V and J are TRBV7-9 and TRBJ2-7, with 10 bases identical to TRBD1. V dropped 5 bases and J dropped 4; count of bases not matched to a gene: 8. Looked up from germline, CDR1 is SEHNR and CDR2 is FQNEAQ (reference sequence). The CDR3 loop spans 15 amino acids. The CDR3 DNA reads as TGTGCCAGCAGCCCCGGGACAGGGGTGTTTTACGAGCAGTACGTC. Translating gives CASSPGTGVFYEQYV.

V usage is TRBV9 and J usage is TRBJ2-3; either TRBD1 or TRBD2 may fit D (5 bases each). The CDR3 is 15 residues long. Germline V gene lookup returns CDR1 SGDLS and CDR2 YYNGEE. V lost 0 bases, J lost 0 bases, and 8 bases lay in between. The CDR3, as DNA: TGTGCCAGCAGCGTAGGGGACCCCAGCACAGATACGCAGTATTTT. It specifies CASSVGDPSTDTQYF.

At least ten counts were recorded for this clonotype. The genes are TRBV6-5 and TRBJ1-4; 7 nucleotides match TRBD1. The J segment lost 5 bases and the V segment lost 4 bases, leaving 4 bases of the junction unmatched. Germline lookup yields CDR1 MNHEY and CDR2 SVGAGI. The CDR3 sequence is 14 residues long. This CDR3 is CASSWDRKNEKLFF. CDR3 in DNA: TGTGCCAGCAGTTGGGACAGAAAAAATGAAAAACTGTTTTTT.